The 27 T cell receptor beta chains below come from one sample, sequenced in a study of cytotoxic CD8 clonotypes in ibrutinib-treated CLL. The method was immunoSEQ multiplex PCR; TCRdb's version includes in-frame clones alone and lacks a portion of them. The data show 53,000 or so clones, 50% to 70% seen once. The sample in question was PBMCs, obtained at disease progression, from a patient treated with ibrutinib. The source of these receptors is a human donor with chronic lymphocytic leukemia.

This clone was observed a few times. The V and J genes are TRBV7-8 and TRBJ1-6; D remains ambiguous. V was trimmed by 4 bases and J by 7 bases, leaving 17 bases between them. Germline values: CDR1 SGHVS, CDR2 FQNEAQ. CDR3 length: 16 residues. The CDR3 DNA reads as TGTGCCAGCAGCTCCGGCCTGACGGTCGGCAATTCACCCCTCCACTTT. It encodes CASSSGLTVGNSPLHF.

The chain recombines TRBV23-1 with TRBJ2-1; the D is unclear. Being an ORF, TRBV23-1 has a function that is uncertain. This CDR3 is built from 8 residues. The CDR3 is CVYNEQFF. The CDR3 DNA sequence: TGCGTCTACAATGAGCAGTTCTTC.

The V gene is TRBV18, the J gene TRBJ2-3; TRBD1 agrees at 7 bases. The germline CDR1 and CDR2 sequences are KGHSH and LQKENI. CDR3 size: 15 residues. Germline trimming cut 0 bases from V and 6 bases from J; bases unmatched to any gene: 6. The chain's CDR3 is CASSPPLGGADTQYF. CDR3 nucleotides: TGTGCCAGCTCACCACCCTTAGGGGGCGCGGATACGCAGTATTTT.

This chain uses TRBV5-1 with TRBJ2-3; D is unclear. The V end lost 0 bases, the J end lost 4 bases, and 18 bases lay between the germline ends. The CDR3 has 17 amino acids. The germline V gene encodes CDR1 SGHRS and CDR2 YFSETQ. This CDR3 is CASSLVRATRQSDTQYF. CDR3 DNA: TGCGCCAGCAGCTTGGTTAGGGCTACTCGGCAGTCAGATACGCAGTATTTT.

In this sample, this clone turned up a few times. This chain links TRBV4-1 with TRBJ2-7; 13 bases line up with TRBD2. This CDR3 has 18 residues. V lost 4 bases and J lost 0; bases outside the gene matches: 9. Germline CDR1 reads MGHRA; CDR2 reads YSYEKL. The CDR3 sequence: CASSLRLAGGPNSYEQYF. The DNA of the CDR3 is TGCGCCAGCAGCCTACGACTAGCGGGAGGACCAAACTCCTACGAGCAGTACTTC.

The rearrangement uses TRBV7-8 and TRBJ2-7; 8 bases are a match to TRBD2. CDR1 and CDR2 from the germline V gene are SGHVS and FQNEAQ. The junction had 6 bases not matched to a gene; V was cut back by 4 bases and J by 4 bases. This CDR3 contains 14 residues. The CDR3 DNA sequence: TGTGCCAGCAGCTCCCGGGAGGGTGGGTACGAGCAGTACTTC. It codes for CASSSREGGYEQYF.

This clone was seen just once. The chain joins TRBV30 to TRBJ1-4; 9 bases map to TRBD1. The germline gives CDR1 GTSNPN, CDR2 SVGIG (reference sequence). V lost 1 base, J lost 5 bases, and 5 bases stayed unmatched. This CDR3 contains 15 residues. The CDR3 DNA sequence: TGTGCCTGGAGTGGAGACAGGGGGGGCAATGAAAAACTGTTTTTT. This gives the protein CAWSGDRGGNEKLFF. The full variable domain, completed using reference TRBV30 and TRBJ1-4, is SQTIHQWPATLVQPVGSPLSLECTVEGTSNPNLYWYRQAAGRGLQLLFYSVGIGQISSEVPQNLSASRPQDRQFILSSKKLLLSDSGFYLCAWSGDRGGNEKLFFGSGTQLSVL.

The chain has TRBV15 and TRBJ1-4; D not resolved. CDR3 length: 15 residues. Trimming shortened V by 9 bases and J by 8 bases, and 22 bases separated the two germline ends. The germline CDR1 and CDR2 sequences are LNHNV and YYDKDF (reference sequence). DNA for the CDR3: TGTGCCACTGCTTCGACGGGCCTCGATGGGGAAAAACTGTTTTTT. This codes for CATASTGLDGEKLFF.

This clone appeared many times. This rearrangement joins TRBV7-2 to TRBJ2-7; a possible D gene is TRBD2 (5 bases). The V end lost 5 bases, the J end lost 8 bases, and 16 bases lay between the germline ends. The CDR3 runs 13 residues. Per the germline V gene, CDR1 is SGHTA and CDR2 is FQGNSA. CDR3 DNA sequence: TGTGCCAGCAGCCTATCCAAAGAGCGGCAGCAGTACTTC. Encoded protein: CASSLSKERQQYF.

This rearrangement joins TRBV30 to TRBJ1-5; 10 nucleotides agree with TRBD1. The CDR3 length is 14 residues. Germline-derived CDR1 and CDR2 are GTSNPN and SVGIG (reference sequence). J gave up 6 bases and V 3 bases, and 5 bases lay outside the gene matches. CDR3 amino acids: CAWRGQGDGQPQHF. CDR3 nucleotides: TGTGCCTGGAGAGGACAGGGGGACGGTCAGCCCCAGCATTTT.

The V gene is TRBV11-2, the J gene TRBJ2-3; 7 bases are a match to TRBD2. Germline values: CDR1 SGHAT, CDR2 FQNNGV. CDR3 length: 17 amino acids. V was pared by 0 bases and J by 6 bases, with 12 bases of the junction left unmatched. This CDR3 is CASSLDSLSRRGDTQYF. The CDR3 bases are TGTGCCAGCAGCTTAGATTCATTGAGCCGGCGGGGGGATACGCAGTATTTT.

CDR3 amino acids: CASSLAFGGGYEQYF. CDR3 in DNA: TGTGCCAGCAGCTTAGCGTTCGGGGGGGGATACGAGCAGTACTTC. The chain recombines TRBV7-2 with TRBJ2-7; 8 bases map to TRBD2. The CDR3 contains 15 residues. V gave up 0 bases and J gave up 4 bases; unmatched junction bases: 5. Germline CDR1 is SGHTA and CDR2 is FQGNSA.

This sequence joins TRBV7-8 and TRBJ2-4, with TRBD1 as a possible D gene (6 bases). Germline CDR1 is SGHVS and CDR2 is FQNEAQ. V lost 1 base and J 6 bases, leaving 10 bases between the germline ends. The CDR3 has 14 amino acids. For the CDR3, the DNA is TGTGCCAGCAGCTTAGTAGGGACAATAAACATTCAGTACTTC. The encoded protein is CASSLVGTINIQYF.

This clone came up a few times. The DNA for the CDR3 is TGCGCCAGCAGCCAAGGGGCACAGGGTTTGGGGACACCCCTCCACTTT. This translates into CASSQGAQGLGTPLHF. The V call is TRBV4-1, the J call TRBJ1-6, with D possibly matching TRBD1 (6 bases). Germline-derived CDR1 and CDR2 are MGHRA and YSYEKL. CDR3 length: 16 amino acids. The V end lost 1 base, the J end lost 11 bases, and 18 bases lay between the germline ends.

This rearrangement joins TRBV2 to TRBJ2-1, with TRBD2 matching 13 bases. The ends lost 7 bases at V and 8 bases at J; junction bases unmatched: 17. The CDR3 has 18 amino acids. Germline assignment: CDR1 SNHLY and CDR2 FYNNEI. The CDR3 DNA reads TGTGCCAGCACCCTAACTAGCGGGAGGGCTCGTCAAAATGATGAGCAGTTCTTC. This encodes CASTLTSGRARQNDEQFF. Supplemented by reference TRBV2 and TRBJ2-1, the full variable domain reads EPEVTQTPSHQVTQMGQEVILRCVPISNHLYFYWYRQILGQKVEFLVSFYNNEISEKSEIFDDQFSVERPDGSNFTLKIRSTKLEDSAMYFCASTLTSGRARQNDEQFFGPGTRLTVL.

This sequence joins TRBV28 and TRBJ2-1, with a tentative D call TRBD1 (7 bases). The V and J ends lost 9 bases and 4 bases respectively, with 16 bases between them. CDR3 size: 14 residues. The V gene's germline CDR1 is MDHEN and CDR2 SYDVKM. This CDR3 reads CASLGQGGYNEQFF. CDR3 nucleotide sequence: TGTGCCAGTTTGGGGCAGGGGGGTTACAATGAGCAGTTCTTC.

The V and J genes are TRBV28 and TRBJ2-7; D is ambiguous. From germline, CDR1 is MDHEN and CDR2 SYDVKM. Trimming stripped 7 bases from V and 4 bases from J, with 14 bases between. The CDR3 spans 13 residues. The CDR3 region has the DNA TGTGCCAGCACCTCCTTGAACACGTACGAGCAGTACTTC. It codes for CASTSLNTYEQYF.

The chain couples TRBV7-8 to TRBJ2-7; 8 bases map to TRBD1. The CDR3 consists of 15 residues. CDR1 and CDR2 (germline): SGHVS, FQNEAQ. With V trimmed by 1 base and J by 7 bases, 9 bases remained unmatched. The CDR3 DNA reads TGTGCCAGCAGCTTAGATGAACAGGGGGTACGGGAGCAGTACTTC. This gives the protein CASSLDEQGVREQYF.

The J gene is TRBJ2-7, the V gene TRBV4-2; TRBD2 aligns across 12 bases. Trimming removed 0 bases from V and 12 bases from J; junction bases left unmatched: 15. Germline-derived CDR1 and CDR2 are LGHNA and YNFKEQ. This CDR3 region has 17 residues. CDR3 sequence reads: CASSQDRVLTSGSSLYF. CDR3 in DNA: TGTGCCAGCAGCCAAGATCGAGTGTTGACTAGCGGGAGTTCACTGTACTTC.

This chain uses TRBV5-6 with TRBJ2-7; D might be TRBD2 (5 bases). Germline CDR1 is SGHDT and CDR2 is YYEEEE. The CDR3 has 13 residues. The V gene lost 3 bases and the J gene lost 4 bases, with 11 bases spanning the gap. CDR3 bases: TGTGCCAGCAGCTCGAGGGATAGGTACGAGCAGTACTTC. Residues: CASSSRDRYEQYF.

The V call is TRBV2, the J call TRBJ2-7, with D perhaps being TRBD1 or TRBD2 (5 bases each). Germline values: CDR1 SNHLY, CDR2 FYNNEI. Trimming removed 6 bases at V and 0 bases at J, with 12 bases between. The CDR3 is 14 residues long. CDR3 bases: TGTGCCAGCAGATGGGACCGCAACTCCTACGAGCAGTACTTC. Amino acid sequence: CASRWDRNSYEQYF.

The gene calls are TRBV5-6 and TRBJ2-7; no clear D gene. The germline V and J ends were trimmed by 4 bases and 1 base, with 12 bases remaining between them. Germline V gene sequence: CDR1 SGHDT, CDR2 YYEEEE. CDR3 size: 14 residues. As DNA, the CDR3 is TGTGCCAGCAGCCCTTTCATCGAATCCTACGAGCAGTACTTC. It yields the protein CASSPFIESYEQYF.

CDR3 residues: CASSLPGTHADTQYF. The CDR3 DNA is TGTGCCAGCTCACTGCCCGGGACCCATGCAGATACGCAGTATTTT. V gene TRBV18 combines with J gene TRBJ2-3; D is tentatively TRBD1 or TRBD2 (5 bases each). The CDR3 totals 15 residues. V dropped 4 bases and J dropped 4 bases, with 15 bases sitting between them. Germline CDR1 KGHSH, CDR2 LQKENI.

This clone was detected a few times. This chain connects TRBV28 to TRBJ1-4; possibly TRBD1 for D (5 bases). V lost 5 bases and J 8 bases, leaving 15 bases between the germline ends. The CDR3 consists of 14 residues. CDR1 MDHEN and CDR2 SYDVKM come from the germline V gene. The CDR3 region has the DNA TGTGCCAGCAGTAACACAGGCGGGAGGGAAAAACTGTTTTTT. Residues: CASSNTGGREKLFF.

In this sample, this clone turned up a few times. This chain joins TRBV7-9 and TRBJ1-4; 10 bases are shared with TRBD1. CDR3 size: 14 residues. V gave up 5 bases and J gave up 6 bases; unmatched junction bases: 3. From germline, CDR1 is SEHNR and CDR2 FQNEAQ (reference sequence). CDR3 sequence: CASSADRGYEKLFF. CDR3 DNA: TGTGCCAGCAGCGCGGACAGGGGGTATGAAAAACTGTTTTTT.

The CDR3 loop is CASSYRDHYEQYF. CDR3 coding DNA: TGTGCCAGCAGCTACCGGGACCACTACGAGCAGTACTTC. This chain links TRBV9 with TRBJ2-7; D may match TRBD1 or TRBD2 (5 bases each). V dropped 4 bases and J dropped 3 bases, with 11 bases sitting between them. CDR3 length: 13 residues. Germline V gene lookup returns CDR1 SGDLS and CDR2 YYNGEE. The whole variable domain, remainder taken from reference TRBV9 and TRBJ2-7, is DSGVTQTPKHLITATGQRVTLRCSPRSGDLSVYWYQQSLDQGLQFLIQYYNGEERAKGNILERFSAQQFPDLHSELNLSSLELGDSALYFCASSYRDHYEQYFGPGTRLTVT.

This clone was seen only once. The rearrangement joins TRBV5-6 to TRBJ1-2; D not certain. Germline lookup yields CDR1 SGHDT and CDR2 YYEEEE. The V gene lost 0 bases and the J gene lost 5 bases, with 14 bases spanning the gap. The CDR3 has 15 residues. CDR3 DNA sequence: TGTGCCAGCAGCTTGGCAAGGTCATCTATTTATGGCTACACCTTC. It is translated as CASSLARSSIYGYTF. The whole variable domain, remainder taken from reference TRBV5-6 and TRBJ1-2, is DAGVTQSPTHLIKTRGQQVTLRCSPKSGHDTVSWYQQALGQGPQFIFQYYEEEERQRGNFPDRFSGHQFPNYSSELNVNALLLGDSALYLCASSLARSSIYGYTFGSGTRLTVV.